This T cell receptor (beta chain) was documented in a study of beta chain features in type 1 diabetes. Investigators reverse transcribed all isolated RNA, so they sequenced expressed TCRB transcripts. Produced via immunoSEQ multiplex PCR; TCRdb's table is partial and in-frame only. The table records some 110,000 clones, about 15% of them present only once. Overall study findings and caveats: Moderate yet significant TCRB CDR3 shortening was seen in Type 1 diabetes patients in all four CD4+ subsets. The naive, central memory and Treg TCRB repertoires showed an apparent similarity that was greater among patients than among healthy donors. Any PCR bias toward short templates would affect both groups alike.

The CDR3 consists of 16 residues. V shed 5 bases and J shed 7 bases, with 18 bases lying between them. Germline CDR1 is LNHNV and CDR2 is YYDKDF (reference sequence). This clone occurred a few times. The target antigen is unknown. Averaging approximately 0.11 L, one heparinised blood draw was given by each donor. The source material was central memory CD4+ T cells from blood. The V call is TRBV15, the J call TRBJ1-6; D gene uncertain. This TCR was sampled from a man aged 25-45 years with type 1 diabetes. For the CDR3, the DNA is TGTGCCACCAGCCCGAGGGCCCGATACAACAATTCACCCCTCCACTTT. As protein: CATSPRARYNNSPLHF.